The T cell receptor (beta chain) described here comes from a study of OX40 agonist ivuxolimab in advanced cancers. Study results and caveats: Individuals who were partial responders at 0.1-3.0 mg/kg had clonal expansion that ranked among the lowest.

Worth noting for this clone: The antigen is unknown.

Trimming took 3 bases from V and 7 from J, leaving 7 bases between them. The CDR3 length is 12 residues. Germline assignment: CDR1 LNHDA and CDR2 SQIVND (reference sequence). The protocol was immunoSEQ multiplex PCR, while the TCRdb copy is restricted to in-frame clones and leaves out a portion. The sample yields approximately 52,000 clones, 80% to 85% seen once. This rearrangement joins TRBV19 to TRBJ1-5; D gene ambiguous. The specimen comprised CD4+ or CD8+ T cells sorted from blood, sampled in a trial of the OX40 agonist ivuxolimab. The receptor was isolated from an adult with an advanced solid tumor such as melanoma, head and neck, liver or kidney cancer. The CDR3 loop is CASSIRPQPQHF. As DNA, the CDR3 is TGTGCCAGTAGTATCAGGCCCCAGCCCCAGCATTTT.